What follows is one T cell receptor beta chain and its context. Antigen specificity is unknown. This record comes from a study of cytomegalovirus exposure and HLA in healthy donors. Regarding the study as a whole: A later analysis found first-cohort TCR clusters tended to co-occur in the approximately 110 validation repertoires.

CDR1 is MNHNS and CDR2 is SASEGT in the germline V gene. Trimming removed 3 bases from V and 2 bases from J; junction bases left unmatched: 4. The CDR3 extends over 15 amino acids. Data came from immunoSEQ multiplex PCR; TCRdb stores just in-frame clones and leaves some out. The repertoire holds 100,000 to 150,000 clones, with 89% as singletons. The TCR was taken from a woman in her late teens or twenties in good health and CMV-seronegative. The sample comprised PBMCs. J is TRBJ1-5 and V is TRBV6-1, with 7 nucleotides matching TRBD1. The CDR3 DNA is TGTGCCAGCAGTGATTTCAGGGGGGGCAATCAGCCCCAGCATTTT. This codes for CASSDFRGGNQPQHF.